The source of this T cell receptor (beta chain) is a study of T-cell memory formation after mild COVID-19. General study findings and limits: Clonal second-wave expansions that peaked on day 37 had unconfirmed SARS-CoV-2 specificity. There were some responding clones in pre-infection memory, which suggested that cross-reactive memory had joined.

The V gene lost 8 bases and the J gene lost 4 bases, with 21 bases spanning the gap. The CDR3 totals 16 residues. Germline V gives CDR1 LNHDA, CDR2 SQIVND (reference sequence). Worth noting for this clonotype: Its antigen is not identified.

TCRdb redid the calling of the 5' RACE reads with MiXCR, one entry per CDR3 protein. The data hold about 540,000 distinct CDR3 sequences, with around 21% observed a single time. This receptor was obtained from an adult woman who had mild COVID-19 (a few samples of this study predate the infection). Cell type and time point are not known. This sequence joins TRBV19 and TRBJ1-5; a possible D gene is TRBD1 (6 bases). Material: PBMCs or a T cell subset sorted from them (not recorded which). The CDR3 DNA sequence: TGTGCCAGTGATCTCGGGGGGGCTATGCGGAATCAGCCCCAGCATTTT. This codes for CASDLGGAMRNQPQHF.